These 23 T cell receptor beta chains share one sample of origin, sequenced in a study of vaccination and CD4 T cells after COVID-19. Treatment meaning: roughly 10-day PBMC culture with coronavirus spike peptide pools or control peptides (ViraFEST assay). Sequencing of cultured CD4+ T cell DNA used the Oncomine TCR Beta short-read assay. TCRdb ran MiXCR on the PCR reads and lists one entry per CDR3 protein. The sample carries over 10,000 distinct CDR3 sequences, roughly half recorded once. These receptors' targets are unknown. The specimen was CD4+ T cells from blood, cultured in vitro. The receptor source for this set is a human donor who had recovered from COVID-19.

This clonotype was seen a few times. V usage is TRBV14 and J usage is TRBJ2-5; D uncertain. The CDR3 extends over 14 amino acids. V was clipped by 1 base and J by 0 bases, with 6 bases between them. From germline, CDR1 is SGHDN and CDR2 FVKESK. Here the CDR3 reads CASSQATYQETQYF. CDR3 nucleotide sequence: TGTGCCAGCAGCCAAGCAACGTACCAAGAGACCCAGTACTTC.

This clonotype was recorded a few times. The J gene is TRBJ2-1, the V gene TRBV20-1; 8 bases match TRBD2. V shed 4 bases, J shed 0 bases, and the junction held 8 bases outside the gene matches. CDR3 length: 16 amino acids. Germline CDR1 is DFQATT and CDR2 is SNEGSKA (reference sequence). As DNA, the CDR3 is TGCAGTGCTACAAGCCTTAGCGGGGCCTCCTACAATGAGCAGTTCTTC. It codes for CSATSLSGASYNEQFF.

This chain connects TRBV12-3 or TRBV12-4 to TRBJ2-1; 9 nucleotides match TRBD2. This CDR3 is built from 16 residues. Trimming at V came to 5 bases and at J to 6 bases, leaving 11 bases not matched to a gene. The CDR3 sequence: CASSRQALAGTNEQFF. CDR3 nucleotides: TGTGCCAGCAGTCGCCAAGCCCTAGCGGGAACCAATGAGCAGTTCTTC.

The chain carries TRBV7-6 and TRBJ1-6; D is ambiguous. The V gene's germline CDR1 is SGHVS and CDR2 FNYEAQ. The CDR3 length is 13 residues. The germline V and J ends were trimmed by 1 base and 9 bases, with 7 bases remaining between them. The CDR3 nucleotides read TGTGCCAGCAGCTTAGATACGGTTTCACCCCTCCACTTT. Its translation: CASSLDTVSPLHF.

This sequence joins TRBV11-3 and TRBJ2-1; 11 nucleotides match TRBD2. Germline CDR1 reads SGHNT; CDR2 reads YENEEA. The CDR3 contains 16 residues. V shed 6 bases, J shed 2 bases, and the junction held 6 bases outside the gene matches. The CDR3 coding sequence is TGTGCCAGCAGTCTAGCGGGAGGAAATGCCTACAATGAGCAGTTCTTC. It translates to CASSLAGGNAYNEQFF.

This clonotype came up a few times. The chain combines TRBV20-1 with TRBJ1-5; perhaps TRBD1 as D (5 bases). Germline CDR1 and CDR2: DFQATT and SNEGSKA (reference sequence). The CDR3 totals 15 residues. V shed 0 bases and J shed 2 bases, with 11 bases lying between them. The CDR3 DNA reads TGCAGTGCTAGAGAACCAGGGAGGGGCAATCAGCCCCAGCATTTT. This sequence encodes CSAREPGRGNQPQHF.

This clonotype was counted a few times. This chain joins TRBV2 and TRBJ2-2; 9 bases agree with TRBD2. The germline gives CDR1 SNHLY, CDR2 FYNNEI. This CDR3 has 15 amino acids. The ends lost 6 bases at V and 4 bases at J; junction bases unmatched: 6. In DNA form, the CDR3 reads TGTGCCAGCAGGGAGACTAGCGGACTCACCGGGGAGCTGTTTTTT. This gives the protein CASRETSGLTGELFF.

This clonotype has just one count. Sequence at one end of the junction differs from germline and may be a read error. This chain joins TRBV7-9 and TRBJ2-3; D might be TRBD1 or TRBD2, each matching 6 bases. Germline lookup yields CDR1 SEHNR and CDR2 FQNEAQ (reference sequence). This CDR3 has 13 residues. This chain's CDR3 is CVSSAGTTDTQYF. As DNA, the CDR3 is TGTGTCAGCAGCGCGGGGACAACAGATACGCAGTATTTT. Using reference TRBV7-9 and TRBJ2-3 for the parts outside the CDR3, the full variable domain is DTGVSQNPRHKITKRGQNVTFRCDPISEHNRLYWYRQTLGQGPEFLTYFQNEAQLEKSRLLSDRFSAERPKGSFSTLEIQRTEQGDSAMYLCVSSAGTTDTQYFGPGTRLTVL.

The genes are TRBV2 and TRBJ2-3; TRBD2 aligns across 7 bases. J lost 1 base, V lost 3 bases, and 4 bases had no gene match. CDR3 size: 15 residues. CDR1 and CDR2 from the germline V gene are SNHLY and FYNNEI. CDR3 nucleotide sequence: TGTGCCAGCAGTGAGTACCTAGCGGGCACAGATACGCAGTATTTT. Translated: CASSEYLAGTDTQYF.

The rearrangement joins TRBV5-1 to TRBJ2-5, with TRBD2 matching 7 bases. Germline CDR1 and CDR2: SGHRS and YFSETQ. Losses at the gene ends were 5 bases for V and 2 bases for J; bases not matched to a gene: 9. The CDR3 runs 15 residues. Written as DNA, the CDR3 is TGCGCCAGCAGACCCGAGGGAGGGATACAAGAGACCCAGTACTTC. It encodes CASRPEGGIQETQYF.

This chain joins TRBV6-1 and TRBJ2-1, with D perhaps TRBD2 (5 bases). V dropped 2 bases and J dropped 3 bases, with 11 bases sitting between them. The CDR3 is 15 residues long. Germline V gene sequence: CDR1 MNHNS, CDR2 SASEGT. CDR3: CASSESSGVYNEQFF. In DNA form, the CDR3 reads TGTGCCAGCAGTGAATCAAGCGGAGTCTACAATGAGCAGTTCTTC.

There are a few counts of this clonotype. CDR3 sequence (DNA): TGCAGTGCTCTAGGGACAGGTTACAATGAGCAGTTCTTC. This sequence encodes CSALGTGYNEQFF. The chain couples TRBV20-1 to TRBJ2-1, with TRBD1 matching 8 bases. There are 13 residues in the CDR3. The J segment lost 4 bases and the V segment lost 5 bases, leaving 4 bases of the junction unmatched. Germline CDR1 reads DFQATT; CDR2 reads SNEGSKA (reference sequence).

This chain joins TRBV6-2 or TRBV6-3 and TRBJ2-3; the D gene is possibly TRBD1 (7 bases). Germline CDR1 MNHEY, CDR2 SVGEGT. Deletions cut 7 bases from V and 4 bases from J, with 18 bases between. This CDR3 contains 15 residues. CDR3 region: CASTKGGGGADTQYF. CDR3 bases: TGTGCCAGCACCAAGGGCGGAGGGGGCGCAGATACGCAGTATTTT.

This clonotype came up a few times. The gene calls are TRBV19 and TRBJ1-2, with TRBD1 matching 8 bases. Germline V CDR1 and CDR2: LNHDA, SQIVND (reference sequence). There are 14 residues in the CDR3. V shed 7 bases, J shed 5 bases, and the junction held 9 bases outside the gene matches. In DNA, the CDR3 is TGTGCCAGTAATCCGACAGGGGAAGGTTATGGCTACACCTTC. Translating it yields CASNPTGEGYGYTF.

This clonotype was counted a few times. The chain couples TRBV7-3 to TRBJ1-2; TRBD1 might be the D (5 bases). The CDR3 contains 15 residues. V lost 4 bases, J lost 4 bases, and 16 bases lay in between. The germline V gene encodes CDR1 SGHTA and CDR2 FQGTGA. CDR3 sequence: CASSSTGGPSYGYTF. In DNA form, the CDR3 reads TGTGCCAGCAGCTCGACCGGGGGTCCGAGCTATGGCTACACCTTC.

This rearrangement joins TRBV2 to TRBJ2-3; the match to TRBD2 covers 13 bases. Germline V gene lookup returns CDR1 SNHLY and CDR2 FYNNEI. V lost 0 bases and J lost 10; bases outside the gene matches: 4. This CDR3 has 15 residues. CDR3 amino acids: CASSEARTSGRAQYF. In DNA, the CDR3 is TGTGCCAGCAGTGAAGCCCGAACTAGCGGGAGGGCGCAGTATTTT.

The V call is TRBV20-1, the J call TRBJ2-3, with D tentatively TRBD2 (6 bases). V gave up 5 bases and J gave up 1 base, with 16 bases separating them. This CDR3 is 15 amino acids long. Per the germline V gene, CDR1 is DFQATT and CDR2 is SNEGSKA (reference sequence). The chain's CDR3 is CSAPRLVQGTDTQYF. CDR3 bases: TGCAGTGCTCCGCGACTAGTCCAAGGCACAGATACGCAGTATTTT.

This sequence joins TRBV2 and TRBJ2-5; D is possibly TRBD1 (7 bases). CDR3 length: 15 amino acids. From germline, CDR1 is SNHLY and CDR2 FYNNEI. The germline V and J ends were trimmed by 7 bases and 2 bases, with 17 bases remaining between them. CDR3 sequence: CASMVVQGGQETQYF. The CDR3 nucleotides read TGTGCCAGCATGGTGGTGCAGGGGGGTCAAGAGACCCAGTACTTC.

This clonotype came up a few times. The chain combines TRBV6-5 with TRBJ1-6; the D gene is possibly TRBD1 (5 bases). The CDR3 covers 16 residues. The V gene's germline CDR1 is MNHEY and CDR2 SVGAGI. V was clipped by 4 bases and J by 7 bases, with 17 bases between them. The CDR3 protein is CASSLGGGSANSPLHF. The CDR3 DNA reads TGTGCCAGCAGTTTGGGCGGGGGTTCAGCAAATTCACCCCTCCACTTT.

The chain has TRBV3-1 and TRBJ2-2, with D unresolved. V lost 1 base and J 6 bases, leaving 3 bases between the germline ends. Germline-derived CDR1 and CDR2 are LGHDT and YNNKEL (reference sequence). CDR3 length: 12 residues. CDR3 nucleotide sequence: TGTGCCAGCAGCCAAGGAGCCGGGGAGCTGTTTTTT. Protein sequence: CASSQGAGELFF. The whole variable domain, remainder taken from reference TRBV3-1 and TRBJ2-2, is DTAVSQTPKYLVTQMGNDKSIKCEQNLGHDTMYWYKQDSKKFLKIMFSYNNKELIINETVPNRFSPKSPDKAHLNLHINSLELGDSAVYFCASSQGAGELFFGEGSRLTVL.

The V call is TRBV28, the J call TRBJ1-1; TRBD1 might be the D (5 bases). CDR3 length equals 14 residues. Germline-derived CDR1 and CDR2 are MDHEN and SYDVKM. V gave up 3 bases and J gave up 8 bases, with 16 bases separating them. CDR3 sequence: CASSFLGATEEAFF. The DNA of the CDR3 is TGTGCCAGCAGTTTCCTCGGGGCAACTGAAGAAGCTTTCTTT. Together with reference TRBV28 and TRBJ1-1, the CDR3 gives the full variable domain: DVKVTQSSRYLVKRTGEKVFLECVQDMDHENMFWYRQDPGLGLRLIYFSYDVKMKEKGDIPEGYSVSREKKERFSLILESASTNQTSMYLCASSFLGATEEAFFGQGTRLTVV.

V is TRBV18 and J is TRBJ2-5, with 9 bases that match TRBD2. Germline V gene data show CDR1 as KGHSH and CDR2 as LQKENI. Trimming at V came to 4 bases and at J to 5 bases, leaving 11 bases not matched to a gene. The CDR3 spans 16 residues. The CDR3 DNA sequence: TGTGCCAGCTCACTGAGAGGCGGCAGCGGGAGGGAGACCCAGTACTTC. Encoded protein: CASSLRGGSGRETQYF.

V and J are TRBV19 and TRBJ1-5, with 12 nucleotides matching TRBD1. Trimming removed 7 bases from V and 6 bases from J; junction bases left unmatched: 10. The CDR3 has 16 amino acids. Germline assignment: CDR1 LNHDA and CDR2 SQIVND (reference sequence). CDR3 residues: CASTPRDRGRLQPQHF. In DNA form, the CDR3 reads TGTGCCAGTACCCCGCGGGACAGGGGGCGTCTTCAGCCCCAGCATTTT.